These T cell receptor beta chains were read from a single sample in a study of T cell responses to AZD1222 COVID-19 vaccine. Libraries were prepared by immunoSEQ multiplex PCR; TCRdb keeps only in-frame clonotypes and omits some of them. The data show roughly 130,000 clones, about 94% seen once. The sample consisted of peripheral blood, taken 28 days after the second AZD1222 dose. These receptors were obtained from an adult who received the AZD1222 COVID-19 vaccine. The CDR3 runs from the conserved cysteine through the conserved F or W. A D gene is named only where the DNA matches it firmly. The size field is filled for only some rows; it gives once, few, many or a size class.

CASSIPSGQETQYF,TGTGCCAGCAGCATTCCTAGCGGGCAAGAGACCCAGTACTTC,TRBJ2-5,TRBD2,once,TRBV7-2
CASSHAGTVDGYTF,TGTGCCAGCAGCCATGCCGGGACAGTTGACGGCTACACCTTC,TRBJ1-2,TRBD1,-,TRBV4-2
CASSQGPTQEGQPQHF,TGTGCCAGCAGTCAGGGACCGACCCAAGAGGGTCAGCCCCAGCATTTT,TRBJ1-5,-,once,TRBV3-1/TRBV3-2
CASSIRSGSLAEQYF,TGTGCCAGTAGTATCCGGTCAGGGAGCCTTGCCGAGCAGTACTTC,TRBJ2-7,-,-,TRBV19
CASSQGGAATNEKLFF,TGCGCCAGCAGCCAAGGGGGAGCAGCAACTAATGAAAAACTGTTTTTT,TRBJ1-4,-,-,TRBV4-3
CASSVWSGDTGELFF,TGTGCCAGCAGCGTATGGTCAGGGGATACCGGGGAGCTGTTTTTT,TRBJ2-2,-,-,TRBV9
CASSFSTDTQYF,TGTGCCAGCAGCTTTAGCACAGATACGCAGTATTTT,TRBJ2-3,-,-,TRBV7-2
CAGQTDSYNSPLHF,TGTGCCGGGCAGACAGACTCCTATAATTCACCCCTCCACTTT,TRBJ1-6,-,-,TRBV2
CSARDLGLQFF,TGCAGTGCTAGAGATCTGGGGTTGCAGTTCTTC,TRBJ2-1,-,-,TRBV20-1
CASSPLAGAAAGELFF,TGTGCCAGCAGCCCGCTAGCGGGAGCGGCCGCCGGGGAGCTGTTTTTT,TRBJ2-2,TRBD2,-,TRBV5-4
CASSLDGAGATDTQYF,TGTGCCAGCAGCTTAGATGGAGCGGGTGCTACAGATACGCAGTATTTT,TRBJ2-3,-,-,TRBV11-3
CSVPREGTGELFF,TGCAGCGTTCCCAGGGAGGGGACCGGGGAGCTGTTTTTT,TRBJ2-2,TRBD2,-,TRBV29-1
CASSLDPNTGELFF,TGCGCCAGCAGCTTGGACCCTAACACCGGGGAGCTGTTTTTT,TRBJ2-2,-,-,TRBV5-1
CASSPIRGANVLTF,TGTGCCAGCAGCCCCATTCGTGGGGCCAACGTCCTGACTTTC,TRBJ2-6,-,-,TRBV3-1/TRBV3-2
CASRERTGPLGSGANVLTF,TGTGCCAGCAGGGAACGGACAGGCCCATTGGGGTCTGGGGCCAACGTCCTGACTTTC,TRBJ2-6,TRBD1,-,TRBV7-3
CASSLGRQADNEQFF,TGCGCCAGCAGCTTGGGTAGGCAGGCGGACAATGAGCAGTTCTTC,TRBJ2-1,-,-,TRBV5-1
CASSRPGGGMLYPQHF,TGTGCCAGCAGTCGCCCGGGGGGAGGCATGTTATATCCCCAGCATTTT,TRBJ1-5,-,-,TRBV28
CSVGPTGGDEKLFF,TGCAGCGTTGGCCCGACAGGGGGCGATGAAAAACTGTTTTTT,TRBJ1-4,TRBD1,-,TRBV29-1